A single sample gave rise to the 31 T cell receptor beta chains below, sequenced in a study of cytomegalovirus exposure and HLA in healthy donors. The PCR used 60 Vbeta and 13 Jbeta primers. Assay: immunoSEQ multiplex PCR; the TCRdb copy retains only in-frame clones and omits some. The repertoire has 190,000 or so clones, 80% of them found once; the top ten carry under 0.85%. The sequenced sample was PBMCs. Receptor source: a boy aged 5 to 17 in good health and CMV-seronegative.

The chain is built from TRBV5-1 and TRBJ2-2; 7 bases are shared with TRBD1. Germline loops: CDR1 SGHRS, CDR2 YFSETQ. This CDR3 contains 15 residues. Losses at the gene ends were 3 bases for V and 4 bases for J; bases not matched to a gene: 6. The CDR3 sequence: CASSSIQGTTGELFF. The CDR3 nucleotides read TGCGCCAGCAGCTCAATACAGGGGACCACCGGGGAGCTGTTTTTT.

As concerns this clone: Other DNA sequences of this sample code for an identical CDR3. The CDR3: CASSLGQNYEQYF. The CDR3 nucleotides read TGTGCCAGCAGCCTCGGACAGAACTACGAGCAGTACTTC. The V and J genes are TRBV6-5 and TRBJ2-7; possible D gene TRBD1, 6 bases. The V gene's germline CDR1 is MNHEY and CDR2 SVGAGI. This CDR3 contains 13 residues. V was pared by 6 bases and J by 3 bases, with 12 bases between.

The V call is TRBV14, the J call TRBJ1-1; D remains unclear. CDR1 and CDR2 (germline): SGHDN, FVKESK. The CDR3 covers 12 residues. V was trimmed by 1 base and J by 8 bases, leaving 8 bases between them. This chain's CDR3 is CASSQASVEAFF. DNA of the CDR3: TGTGCCAGCAGCCAAGCCTCCGTCGAAGCTTTCTTT.

The rearrangement joins TRBV19 to TRBJ2-7; TRBD1 might be the D (6 bases). This CDR3 has 13 amino acids. Germline loops: CDR1 LNHDA, CDR2 SQIVND (reference sequence). The V and J ends lost 5 bases and 6 bases respectively, with 14 bases between them. The CDR3 DNA reads TGTGCCAGTAGTCCCCTGGACAGTCCCGAGCAGTACTTC. This sequence encodes CASSPLDSPEQYF.

This clone was seen only once. V usage is TRBV27 and J usage is TRBJ1-2, with 9 bases that match TRBD1. Germline-derived CDR1 and CDR2 are MNHEY and SMNVEV (reference sequence). The CDR3 extends over 14 amino acids. The junction had 3 bases not matched to a gene; V was cut back by 5 bases and J by 2 bases. The CDR3 sequence: CASSPGQGNYGYTF. DNA for the CDR3: TGTGCCAGCAGTCCGGGACAGGGAAACTATGGCTACACCTTC.

The gene calls are TRBV30 and TRBJ1-2; 11 bases line up with TRBD1. Germline V gene lookup returns CDR1 GTSNPN and CDR2 SVGIG (reference sequence). The CDR3 extends over 14 amino acids. V lost 3 bases, J lost 5 bases, and 5 bases stayed unmatched. CDR3 nucleotides: TGTGCCTGGAGGCGGGACAGGGGGGGGTATGGCTACACCTTC. Amino acids: CAWRRDRGGYGYTF.

The CDR3 coding sequence is TGTGCCAGCAGCCCTGGGACACGTACCACCGGGGAGCTGTTTTTT. This encodes CASSPGTRTTGELFF. This chain uses TRBV7-2 with TRBJ2-2, with TRBD1 as a possible D gene (6 bases). Germline lookup yields CDR1 SGHTA and CDR2 FQGNSA. This CDR3 comprises 15 residues. Trimming cost V 5 bases and J 4 bases, with 14 bases left between them.

The table lists this clone with a count of one. This chain connects TRBV7-9 to TRBJ1-1; TRBD1 matches 8 bases. The CDR3 totals 14 residues. The ends lost 0 bases at V and 8 bases at J; junction bases unmatched: 5. The V gene's germline CDR1 is SEHNR and CDR2 FQNEAQ (reference sequence). The CDR3 DNA follows: TGTGCCAGCAGCTTAGCAGATCACAGGGGGGAAGCTTTCTTT. Translated, it gives CASSLADHRGEAFF.

This chain uses TRBV7-2 with TRBJ1-1; 7 nucleotides match TRBD1. Germline-derived CDR1 and CDR2 are SGHTA and FQGNSA. J was trimmed by 4 bases and V by 1 base; bases with no gene match: 3. The CDR3 loop spans 14 amino acids. The CDR3 DNA reads TGTGCCAGCAGCTTAGGACAGGGAGTCACTGAAGCTTTCTTT. It yields the protein CASSLGQGVTEAFF.

The chain couples TRBV30 to TRBJ2-7; perhaps TRBD1 as D (6 bases). CDR3 length: 14 amino acids. Germline loops: CDR1 GTSNPN, CDR2 SVGIG (reference sequence). V dropped 7 bases and J dropped 3 bases, with 19 bases sitting between them. CDR3 residues: CAFDRLPTDYEQYF. The DNA of the CDR3 is TGTGCCTTCGACAGGCTTCCGACGGACTACGAGCAGTACTTC. The full variable domain, its missing parts supplied by reference TRBV30 and TRBJ2-7, is SQTIHQWPATLVQPVGSPLSLECTVEGTSNPNLYWYRQAAGRGLQLLFYSVGIGQISSEVPQNLSASRPQDRQFILSSKKLLLSDSGFYLCAFDRLPTDYEQYFGPGTRLTVT.

This clone has more than one count but fewer than ten. The chain uses TRBV29-1 and TRBJ2-1; 7 bases are shared with TRBD2. Losses at the gene ends were 1 base for V and 7 bases for J; bases not matched to a gene: 7. Looked up from germline, CDR1 is SQVTM and CDR2 is ANQGSEA. CDR3 length: 14 amino acids. Written as DNA, the CDR3 is TGCAGCGTTGAAGGCGCGGGAGTAGGGAATGAGCAGTTCTTC. This translates into CSVEGAGVGNEQFF.

This rearrangement joins TRBV18 to TRBJ2-1, with 10 bases lining up with TRBD2. With 4 bases clipped from V and 8 bases from J, the junction kept 2 bases outside the gene matches. Per the germline V gene, CDR1 is KGHSH and CDR2 is LQKENI. The CDR3 is 13 amino acids. The CDR3 DNA is TGTGCCAGCTCACTAGCGGGGGGTTATGAGCAGTTCTTC. This translates into CASSLAGGYEQFF.

The gene calls are TRBV11-2 and TRBJ1-3; D might be TRBD1 (5 bases). In germline, CDR1 is SGHAT, CDR2 FQNNGV. The CDR3 spans 16 residues. The ends were cut back, 1 base at V and 0 bases at J, with 10 bases in the middle. The CDR3 sequence: CASSLAPGLSGNTIYF. CDR3 sequence (DNA): TGTGCCAGCAGCTTAGCTCCGGGACTCTCTGGAAACACCATATATTTT.

This chain connects TRBV5-4 to TRBJ2-7; 11 nucleotides match TRBD2. Germline assignment: CDR1 SGHNT and CDR2 YYREEE (reference sequence). The V segment lost 4 bases and the J segment 0 bases; nucleotides outside the gene matches: 3. The CDR3 runs to 15 residues. The CDR3 region has the DNA TGTGCCAGCAGCGCGGGACTAGCGGTCTCCTACGAGCAGTACTTC. It encodes CASSAGLAVSYEQYF.

The rearrangement joins TRBV6-5 to TRBJ2-2; 8 bases are shared with TRBD1. V was clipped by 6 bases and J by 7 bases; unmatched bases: 4. Germline CDR1 reads MNHEY; CDR2 reads SVGAGI. The CDR3 totals 13 residues. The CDR3 is CASRRQGSGELFF. CDR3 bases: TGTGCCAGCAGACGACAGGGGAGCGGGGAGCTGTTTTTT.

The chain combines TRBV30 with TRBJ1-1, with D possibly being TRBD1 (6 bases). Germline V lookup: CDR1 GTSNPN, CDR2 SVGIG (reference sequence). The germline V and J ends were trimmed by 3 bases and 0 bases, with 20 bases remaining between them. The CDR3 contains 17 residues. CDR3 region: CAWSQMNRVPMNTEAFF. The CDR3 bases are TGTGCCTGGAGCCAGATGAACAGGGTCCCAATGAACACTGAAGCTTTCTTT.

V is TRBV6-1 and J is TRBJ1-1, with unresolved D. Per germline, CDR1 MNHNS and CDR2 SASEGT. V lost 5 bases to trimming and J lost 0 bases, with 13 bases between them. This CDR3 has 15 residues. CDR3 sequence: CASSSKTELNTEAFF. The DNA for the CDR3 is TGTGCCAGCAGTTCCAAGACTGAACTGAACACTGAAGCTTTCTTT.

The gene calls are TRBV9 and TRBJ1-1; TRBD1 is a possible D gene (5 bases). This CDR3 region has 15 residues. CDR1 and CDR2 from the germline V gene are SGDLS and YYNGEE. Trimming took 0 bases from V and 3 from J, leaving 12 bases between them. The CDR3 DNA reads TGTGCCAGCAGCGTAGGGGCAGGGTGGGACACTGAAGCTTTCTTT. Translated: CASSVGAGWDTEAFF.

V is TRBV5-5 and J is TRBJ2-2; 8 bases are a match to TRBD1. Unmatched junction bases numbered 12, after V lost 5 bases and J lost 6 bases. Looked up from germline, CDR1 is SGHKS and CDR2 is YYEKEE (reference sequence). This CDR3 is built from 16 residues. CDR3 DNA sequence: TGTGCCAGCAGTACCGGGACAGGCTACAGATCCGGGGAGCTGTTTTTT. Protein: CASSTGTGYRSGELFF.

The chain has TRBV6-6 and TRBJ2-7; 7 nucleotides agree with TRBD1. The CDR3 runs 13 residues. The V gene end was trimmed by 5 bases and the J gene end by 6 bases; junction bases not matched to a gene: 7. Germline CDR1 MNHNY, CDR2 SVGAGI (reference sequence). CDR3: CASSLLTGFEQYF. The DNA for the CDR3 is TGTGCCAGCAGTCTCCTGACAGGGTTCGAGCAGTACTTC.

The chain recombines TRBV7-2 with TRBJ2-7; 10 bases map to TRBD2. The V segment lost 1 base and the J segment 6 bases; nucleotides outside the gene matches: 12. Germline V lookup: CDR1 SGHTA, CDR2 FQGNSA. CDR3 length equals 17 residues. For the CDR3, the DNA is TGTGCCAGCAGCTTAGAACCTAGCGGGAGAGAGTCAGCCGAGCAGTACTTC. Residues: CASSLEPSGRESAEQYF.

This clone was seen a few times. The chain uses TRBV10-3 and TRBJ2-3; the match to TRBD2 covers 7 bases. Germline V gives CDR1 ENHRY, CDR2 SYGVKD. Losses at the gene ends were 4 bases for V and 2 bases for J; bases not matched to a gene: 3. CDR3 length: 14 amino acids. The CDR3 nucleotides are TGTGCCATCAGTGCTGGGAGGGACACAGATACGCAGTATTTT. Translating it yields CAISAGRDTDTQYF.

V gene TRBV30 combines with J gene TRBJ2-7; 9 bases align to TRBD2. The germline gives CDR1 GTSNPN, CDR2 SVGIG (reference sequence). The CDR3 is made up of 13 amino acids. V dropped 3 bases and J dropped 2; count of bases not matched to a gene: 2. CDR3 sequence reads: CAWRLAGAYEQYF. In DNA, the CDR3 is TGTGCCTGGAGGTTAGCGGGGGCCTACGAGCAGTACTTC.

This clone was observed a few times. This sequence joins TRBV6-5 and TRBJ2-7; D remains ambiguous. The germline V gene has CDR1 MNHEY and CDR2 SVGAGI. The CDR3 contains 14 residues. The V gene lost 0 bases and the J gene lost 8 bases, with 14 bases spanning the gap. CDR3 bases: TGTGCCAGCAGTTACTCGACTCCGCTGGTTAAGCAGTACTTC. Translation gives CASSYSTPLVKQYF.

This chain joins TRBV4-1 and TRBJ1-4, with D perhaps matching TRBD1 (5 bases). With 4 bases removed from V and 12 bases from J, the gap between germline ends came to 12 bases. The CDR3 has 12 amino acids. CDR1 and CDR2 (germline): MGHRA, YSYEKL. The CDR3 here is CASSRGRGELFF. CDR3 sequence (DNA): TGCGCCAGCAGCCGGGGAAGGGGCGAACTGTTTTTT.

The chain recombines TRBV5-1 with TRBJ2-3; D is possibly TRBD1 (6 bases). Trimming stripped 2 bases from V and 3 bases from J, with 13 bases between. Germline V gene data show CDR1 as SGHRS and CDR2 as YFSETQ. This CDR3 spans 15 amino acids. For the CDR3, the DNA is TGCGCCAGCAGCTTAAGGTCTCAGGGGACAGATACGCAGTATTTT. This codes for CASSLRSQGTDTQYF. Based on the CDR3 plus reference TRBV5-1 and TRBJ2-3, the full variable domain is KAGVTQTPRYLIKTRGQQVTLSCSPISGHRSVSWYQQTPGQGLQFLFEYFSETQRNKGNFPGRFSGRQFSNSRSEMNVSTLELGDSALYLCASSLRSQGTDTQYFGPGTRLTVL.

The chain carries TRBV28 and TRBJ1-1; 9 bases agree with TRBD1. CDR1 is MDHEN, CDR2 SYDVKM, per germline. The CDR3 length is 14 residues. V was pared by 2 bases and J by 4 bases, with 2 bases of the junction left unmatched. CDR3 bases: TGTGCCAGCAGTTTAGGACAGGGGATCACTGAAGCTTTCTTT. Residues: CASSLGQGITEAFF.

The rearrangement uses TRBV4-1 and TRBJ1-6, with 8 bases that match TRBD1. The CDR3 loop spans 16 amino acids. Germline assignment: CDR1 MGHRA and CDR2 YSYEKL. V shed 2 bases and J 9 bases; nucleotides not matched to a gene: 9. CDR3 bases: TGCGCCAGCAGCCAACACCCGGACAGGGTGGGTTCACCCCTCCACTTT. Translating gives CASSQHPDRVGSPLHF.

The genes are TRBV14 and TRBJ2-5; 14 nucleotides align to TRBD2. Germline CDR1 reads SGHDN; CDR2 reads FVKESK. This CDR3 contains 15 residues. J gave up 5 bases and V 4 bases, and 3 bases lay outside the gene matches. Here the CDR3 DNA reads TGTGCCAGCAGCCCCGGGACTAGCGGGGGTGAGACCCAGTACTTC. Encoded protein: CASSPGTSGGETQYF.

A single count supports this clone. The chain has TRBV30 and TRBJ2-1; 14 bases agree with TRBD2. The CDR3 length is 13 residues. The junction had 6 bases not matched to a gene; V was cut back by 2 bases and J by 15 bases. CDR1 GTSNPN and CDR2 SVGIG come from the germline V gene (reference sequence). The CDR3 sequence is CAWSKGLAGVRFF. CDR3 bases: TGTGCCTGGAGTAAGGGACTAGCGGGAGTGCGGTTCTTC.

V gene TRBV6-4 combines with J gene TRBJ2-7; TRBD2 agrees at 10 bases. CDR3 size: 10 residues. Germline loops: CDR1 MRHNA, CDR2 SNTAGT. The CDR3 spells CASSLAGCRV. CDR3 nucleotides: TGTGCCAGCTCACTAGCGGGATGCCGGGTG.